The 20 T cell receptor beta chains given below trace back to one sample, sequenced in a study of CD8+CD57+ T cells in acquired aplastic anemia listed by TCRdb under 2018. The data were produced on an Illumina HiSeq 2000. TCR beta VDJ combination and CDR3 sequence profiling used genomic DNA as the template. TCRdb's own reprocessing of the public reads used fastp at Q25 and MiXCR and kept productive beta chains. Rows with a matching CDR3 protein are joined into one entry that keeps the most common DNA and genes. This sample holds more than 200,000 distinct CDR3 sequences; about half were observed only once. The ten largest clones add up to 15% to 20% of the sample. Patients chosen for sequencing had shown expansion of CD8+CD57+ cells by flow cytometry. Sequenced sample: sorted CD4+, CD8+, or CD8+CD57+ T cells (not recorded which) from PBMCs. Source of these receptors: a human donor with aplastic anemia.

This chain joins TRBV7-9 and TRBJ2-3; D is possibly TRBD1 or TRBD2 (6 bases each). CDR1 is SEHNR, CDR2 FQNEAQ, per germline (reference sequence). The germline V and J ends were trimmed by 1 base and 6 bases, with 11 bases remaining between them. The CDR3 consists of 14 residues. In DNA form, the CDR3 reads TGTGCCAGCAGCTTAGTGGCCGGGGGCGATACGCAGTATTTT. This translates into CASSLVAGGDTQYF.

This clonotype was seen repeatedly, ten times or more. The V gene is TRBV6-5, the J gene TRBJ1-6, with no clear D. Trimming took off 5 bases at V and 6 bases at J, with 14 bases between the two ends. This CDR3 has 15 amino acids. The germline gives CDR1 MNHEY, CDR2 SVGAGI. CDR3 in DNA: TGTGCCAGCAGTCGGACTACCACATTTAATTCACCCCTCCACTTT. It codes for CASSRTTTFNSPLHF.

This clonotype was counted at least ten times. The J gene is TRBJ1-1, the V gene TRBV29-1; TRBD1 is a possible D gene (6 bases). Trimming left V 6 bases short and J 1 base short, with 15 bases between. CDR3 length: 14 residues. The germline V gene encodes CDR1 SQVTM and CDR2 ANQGSEA. The CDR3 protein is CSVASGQQNTEAFF. Here the CDR3 DNA reads TGCAGCGTAGCCAGCGGACAGCAGAACACTGAAGCTTTCTTT.

There are many counts of this clonotype. The chain carries TRBV2 and TRBJ2-1; D unresolved. Trimming took 0 bases from V and 12 from J, leaving 6 bases between them. The CDR3 is made up of 11 amino acids. Germline V lookup: CDR1 SNHLY, CDR2 FYNNEI. CDR3 sequence reads: CASSEAWGQFF. CDR3 coding DNA: TGTGCCAGCAGTGAAGCTTGGGGGCAGTTCTTC.

On this clonotype: Possible read error: a much larger clone is one base away. The conserved final phenylalanine or tryptophan is absent from the CDR3, which likely points to a read error. The V call is TRBV6-2 or TRBV6-3, the J call TRBJ1-6; TRBD1 agrees at 8 bases. CDR3 size: 15 residues. The V gene's germline CDR1 is MNHEY and CDR2 SVGEGT. V trimming: 5 bases; J trimming: 8 bases; junction bases outside the gene matches: 8. CDR3 sequence (DNA): TGTGCCAGCAGTAGACGACAGGGGTCGGATTCACCCCTCCACTTG. This gives the protein CASSRRQGSDSPLHL.

In the case of this clonotype: A much larger clone differs from this one at a single base, so this may be a read error. The CDR3 region is CAGSLPGGAVTEAFF. CDR3 DNA: TGTGCCGGCAGTTTACCCGGGGGGGCGGTCACTGAAGCTTTCTTT. The V call is TRBV12-3 or TRBV12-4, the J call TRBJ1-1; the D gene is possibly TRBD1 (6 bases). The CDR3 has 15 amino acids.

The chain is built from TRBV7-9 and TRBJ2-3, with D uncertain. With 3 bases removed from V and 5 bases from J, the gap between germline ends came to 12 bases. Germline-derived CDR1 and CDR2 are SEHNR and FQNEAQ (reference sequence). The CDR3 is 14 residues long. The CDR3 reads CASSFQRTGDTQYF. CDR3 sequence (DNA): TGTGCCAGCAGCTTCCAGAGAACGGGAGATACGCAGTATTTT.

In the case of this clonotype: The CDR3 ends on some other residue instead of the conserved phenylalanine or tryptophan, so this is likely a read error. The CDR3 nucleotides are TGCGCCCGCAGTTTAGCAGGGGCCAACGTCCTGACTTCC. As protein: CARSLAGANVLTS. The chain couples TRBV10-2 to TRBJ2-6; D unclear. This CDR3 is 13 amino acids long. Germline CDR1 and CDR2: WSHSY and SAAADI.

DNA of the CDR3: TGTGCCAGCAGCTTGTTCGGGGGCATTAATCAGCCCCAGCATTTT. Residues: CASSLFGGINQPQHF. This chain links TRBV13 with TRBJ1-5; maybe TRBD1 (6 bases). Per the germline V gene, CDR1 is PRHDT and CDR2 is FYEKMQ (reference sequence). The CDR3 has 15 residues. The V and J ends lost 3 bases and 4 bases respectively, with 13 bases between them.

The J gene is TRBJ1-4, the V gene TRBV10-3; D unclear. Trimming pared 10 bases from V and 7 bases from J, leaving 16 bases between. CDR3 length equals 13 residues. Per the germline V gene, CDR1 is ENHRY and CDR2 is SYGVKD. For the CDR3, the DNA is TGTGCCACCACACACTCAAGGACTGAAAAACTGTTTTTT. It encodes CATTHSRTEKLFF.

This clonotype was seen repeatedly, ten times or more. This chain uses TRBV6-1 with TRBJ1-4; TRBD1 matches at 9 bases. The germline V gene has CDR1 MNHNS and CDR2 SASEGT. V lost 5 bases and J lost 5; bases outside the gene matches: 9. There are 16 residues in the CDR3. In DNA form, the CDR3 reads TGTGCCAGCAGTAGAAACACAGGGGGCAACAATGAAAAACTGTTTTTT. Residues: CASSRNTGGNNEKLFF.

A remark on this clonotype: The junction departs from germline at one end; a sequencing error may be responsible. J is TRBJ2-2 and V is TRBV20-1; 8 bases fit TRBD2. CDR3 length: 15 residues. Germline CDR1 reads DFQATT; CDR2 reads SNEGSKA (reference sequence). The CDR3 protein is CSASGRTSRTGELFF. DNA of the CDR3: TGCAGTGCTAGCGGCCGGACTAGCAGGACCGGGGAGCTATTTTTT.

This clonotype has more than one count but fewer than ten. One end of the junction does not line up with germline, which may come from a read error. J is TRBJ1-4 and V is TRBV7-9, with 9 bases that match TRBD1. CDR1 and CDR2 (germline): SEHNR, FQNEAQ (reference sequence). CDR3 size: 17 residues. CDR3 amino acids: CASSLGTGRYTNGKLFF. For the CDR3, the DNA is TGCGCCAGCAGCTTAGGGACAGGGCGATATACTAATGGAAAACTGTTTTTT.

This chain's CDR3 is CASSFGGGSNTEAFF. The CDR3 DNA is TGTGCCAGCAGCTTCGGTGGGGGATCGAACACTGAAGCTTTCTTT. The rearrangement links TRBV7-2 to TRBJ1-1, with D possibly TRBD1 on 5 matching bases. The CDR3 consists of 15 residues. Between the trimmed V and J ends, which lost 3 bases and 1 base, there was a span of 12 bases. CDR1 and CDR2 (germline): SGHTA, FQGNSA.

This chain links TRBV2 with TRBJ2-7; no clear D gene. Trimming left V 3 bases short and J 0 bases short, with 3 bases between. Germline-derived CDR1 and CDR2 are SNHLY and FYNNEI. The CDR3 sequence is 12 residues long. This CDR3 reads CASSDTSYEQYF. Written as DNA, the CDR3 is TGTGCCAGCAGTGACACCTCCTACGAGCAGTACTTC.

This clonotype was seen ten or more times. This chain connects TRBV20-1 to TRBJ2-3; D gene unclear. Between the trimmed V and J ends, which lost 4 bases and 0 bases, there was a span of 8 bases. The CDR3 has 13 residues. Germline assignment: CDR1 DFQATT and CDR2 SNEGSKA (reference sequence). In DNA form, the CDR3 reads TGCAGTGCTAAGATAGGTAGCACAGATACGCAGTATTTT. Encoded protein: CSAKIGSTDTQYF.

J is TRBJ2-1 and V is TRBV10-1, with 8 nucleotides matching TRBD2. In germline, CDR1 is WNHNN, CDR2 SYGVQD (reference sequence). This CDR3 region has 12 residues. The ends lost 4 bases at V and 10 bases at J; junction bases unmatched: 3. In DNA form, the CDR3 reads TGCGCCAGCAGTGCCGGCGGGAGGGAGCAGTTCTTC. Protein sequence: CASSAGGREQFF.

This clonotype was detected ten times or more. DNA of the CDR3: TGCAGTGCCGCCGGGGGGGTCTTTCACAATGAGCAGTTCTTC. This sequence encodes CSAAGGVFHNEQFF. The chain carries TRBV20-1 and TRBJ2-1; 8 bases align to TRBD2. V shed 6 bases and J 5 bases; nucleotides not matched to a gene: 9. Germline lookup yields CDR1 DFQATT and CDR2 SNEGSKA (reference sequence). This CDR3 is built from 14 residues.

There are a few counts of this clonotype. The gene calls are TRBV7-2 and TRBJ2-7, with D hard to call. Germline V gene sequence: CDR1 SGHTA, CDR2 FQGNSA. V lost 7 bases, J lost 5 bases, and 12 bases lay in between. This CDR3 is built from 12 residues. For the CDR3, the DNA is TGTGCCAGCACGCTAGGTGGACACGAGCAGTACTTC. Translation: CASTLGGHEQYF.

A note on this clonotype: Here the CDR3 omits its conserved ending phenylalanine or tryptophan, so a read error is the likely source. The DNA is left out, because the CDR3 cannot be placed on it with certainty; the CDR3 is given as TCRdb lists it. This sequence joins TRBV12-3 or TRBV12-4 and TRBJ2-1; the table gives TRBD1 as D, unverified against the DNA. The CDR3 contains 15 residues when both ends are counted. CDR3 protein: CASRPPVAGGNEQLY.